This T cell receptor beta chain was documented in a study of human T cells and chemical hapten exposure. Background on the study: While the approximately 25-week study was under way, patients received diphenylcyclopropenone on the scalp every week. Broader study findings: In comparison with controls, expanded TCRs gave rise to a significantly larger number of large CDR3 similarity clusters. There was no change with DPC sensitization in TCRs above 1 in 1000 frequency.

This clonotype was counted a few times. Its antigen is unidentified. Regarding time point: patch test 2, 6 weeks after DPC sensitization. The treatment here: therapeutic diphenylcyclopropenone sensitization with weekly scalp DPC. The V end was cut by 6 bases, the J end by 10 bases, with 13 bases between. The germline gives CDR1 MDHEN, CDR2 SYDVKM. The CDR3 spans 12 residues. TCRdb independently ran MiXCR on the RACE reads; one entry per CDR3 protein. The data hold tens of thousands of distinct CDR3 sequences, with 8.5% to 10% observed a single time. The receptor was derived from a woman aged 45 to 65 with alopecia areata. Some clones in this sample may be carry-over from other donors' samples. The sequencing here drew on whole blood, taken in connection with sensitization to the hapten diphenylcyclopropenone (DPC). The chain combines TRBV28 with TRBJ2-1, with D perhaps TRBD1 (6 bases). In DNA, the CDR3 is TGTGCCAGCAGGCAAACCGGGACAGAGCAGTTCTTC. Translation: CASRQTGTEQFF.